The 28 T cell receptor beta chains presented below share a single source sample, sequenced in a study of shared clonotypes between healthy human individuals (dated by TCRdb to between 2020 and 2021). The library was obtained by the immunoSEQ multiplex PCR assay. This immuneACCESS table, as held by TCRdb, lists in-frame sequences with V and J called but not all clones. Of the missing ones, under half trace to an unresolved V gene in checked studies; the others have no known cause. Present in this sample are a few hundred thousand clones, roughly three quarters of which were seen just once. About 12% of the sample lies in the top ten. The sequenced sample consisted of PBMCs. All receptors come from a woman aged 40 to 50 in good health. Some clones in this sample may be carry-over from other donors' samples.

The chain uses TRBV2 and TRBJ1-1; weak D call: TRBD1 (6 bases). Trimming left V 5 bases short and J 1 base short, with 8 bases between. The germline gives CDR1 SNHLY, CDR2 FYNNEI. The CDR3 is 13 residues long. CDR3 bases: TGTGCCAGCAGTAAGGACAGGAACACTGAAGCTTTCTTT. Encoded protein: CASSKDRNTEAFF. Looking up the rest from reference TRBV2 and TRBJ1-1 gives the full variable domain: EPEVTQTPSHQVTQMGQEVILRCVPISNHLYFYWYRQILGQKVEFLVSFYNNEISEKSEIFDDQFSVERPDGSNFTLKIRSTKLEDSAMYFCASSKDRNTEAFFGQGTRLTVV.

This clone has ten or more counts. The same CDR3 also results from other DNA sequences found in this sample. V gene TRBV5-6 combines with J gene TRBJ1-1; D uncertain. Germline V gene sequence: CDR1 SGHDT, CDR2 YYEEEE. V was trimmed by 1 base and J by 1 base, leaving 14 bases between them. The CDR3 loop spans 16 amino acids. Written as DNA, the CDR3 is TGTGCCAGCAGCTTGTCGACAAGCCGGTGGAACACTGAAGCTTTCTTT. Its protein product is CASSLSTSRWNTEAFF. Full variable domain (rest looked up from reference TRBV5-6 and TRBJ1-1): DAGVTQSPTHLIKTRGQQVTLRCSPKSGHDTVSWYQQALGQGPQFIFQYYEEEERQRGNFPDRFSGHQFPNYSSELNVNALLLGDSALYLCASSLSTSRWNTEAFFGQGTRLTVV.

The chain joins TRBV7-8 to TRBJ2-7, with 9 bases aligning to TRBD2. Germline values: CDR1 SGHVS, CDR2 FQNEAQ. J gave up 3 bases and V 1 base, and 7 bases lay outside the gene matches. There are 16 residues in the CDR3. The CDR3: CASSLGPSGVDYEQYF. CDR3 DNA: TGTGCCAGCAGCTTAGGTCCTAGCGGGGTGGACTACGAGCAGTACTTC.

The chain has TRBV7-9 and TRBJ1-5, with D hard to call. V gave up 1 base and J gave up 6 bases, with 7 bases separating them. CDR3 length: 13 amino acids. Looked up from germline, CDR1 is SEHNR and CDR2 is FQNEAQ (reference sequence). The CDR3 bases are TGTGCCAGCAGCTTAGGCCCGAGTCAGCCCCAGCATTTT. Residues: CASSLGPSQPQHF.

The chain combines TRBV30 with TRBJ2-1; D call uncertain. Germline values: CDR1 GTSNPN, CDR2 SVGIG (reference sequence). This CDR3 has 13 amino acids. The ends were cut back, 2 bases at V and 3 bases at J, with 8 bases in the middle. CDR3 loop: CAWSTAIYNEQFF. The CDR3 DNA sequence: TGTGCCTGGAGTACGGCTATCTACAATGAGCAGTTCTTC.

In DNA form, the CDR3 reads TGTGCCAGCAGCTGGGGGAGAAACACTGAAGCTTTCTTT. This encodes CASSWGRNTEAFF. The chain joins TRBV28 to TRBJ1-1; TRBD1 might be the D (5 bases). Trimming took off 6 bases at V and 2 bases at J, with 10 bases between the two ends. Germline CDR1 reads MDHEN; CDR2 reads SYDVKM. The CDR3 runs to 13 residues.

The rearrangement links TRBV7-3 to TRBJ2-1; the match to TRBD1 covers 7 bases. Germline lookup yields CDR1 SGHTA and CDR2 FQGTGA. The CDR3 totals 14 residues. V was clipped by 5 bases and J by 4 bases; unmatched bases: 5. The CDR3 sequence: CASSQGQVYNEQFF. The CDR3 DNA sequence: TGTGCCAGCAGCCAAGGACAGGTTTACAATGAGCAGTTCTTC.

The sample holds one count of this clone. A much bigger clone sits one base away, suggesting this may be a read error. Other DNA sequences in this sample translate to the same CDR3. J is TRBJ2-5 and V is TRBV10-2; 7 positions agree with TRBD2. V was pared by 3 bases and J by 4 bases, with 8 bases of the junction left unmatched. This CDR3 contains 15 residues. Germline CDR1 is WSHSY and CDR2 is SAAADI. DNA for the CDR3: TGCGCCAGCAGTGATGGGAGGGCCTTGGGAGAGACCCAGTACTTC. Its translation is CASSDGRALGETQYF.

To note about this clone: Mismatch with germline at one junction end may stem from a read error. The chain employs TRBV7-7 and TRBJ2-5; TRBD1 matches 9 bases. Germline V gene lookup returns CDR1 SSHAT and CDR2 FNYEAQ (reference sequence). CDR3 length: 14 amino acids. The DNA of the CDR3 is TGTGCTAGCAGCTCCGACAGGGGGGGTGAGACCCAGTACTTC. Translation: CASSSDRGGETQYF.

This clone occurred a few times. This chain connects TRBV30 to TRBJ1-5; 8 positions agree with TRBD1. The ends lost 2 bases at V and 3 bases at J; junction bases unmatched: 9. The CDR3 length is 16 residues. Germline V lookup: CDR1 GTSNPN, CDR2 SVGIG (reference sequence). The CDR3 region has the DNA TGTGCCTGGAGTAGGTCGGGACAGGCTTACAATCAGCCCCAGCATTTT. Amino acid sequence: CAWSRSGQAYNQPQHF.

The chain employs TRBV18 and TRBJ1-1; D is undetermined. The CDR3 totals 13 residues. Germline-derived CDR1 and CDR2 are KGHSH and LQKENI. Deletions cut 3 bases from V and 4 bases from J, with 9 bases between. The DNA of the CDR3 is TGTGCCAGCTCACCCAGTATTCGCACTGAAGCTTTCTTT. Its protein is CASSPSIRTEAFF.

The V gene is TRBV15, the J gene TRBJ2-4; D is ambiguous. This CDR3 contains 14 residues. V was cut by 0 bases and J by 9 bases, with 12 bases left in between. In germline, CDR1 is LNHNV, CDR2 YYDKDF (reference sequence). CDR3 region: CATSRDSTRLIQYF. In nucleotides, the CDR3 is TGTGCCACCAGCAGAGACTCTACAAGGCTCATTCAGTACTTC. The full variable domain, its missing parts supplied by reference TRBV15 and TRBJ2-4, is DAMVIQNPRYQVTQFGKPVTLSCSQTLNHNVMYWYQQKSSQAPKLLFHYYDKDFNNEADTPDNFQSRRPNTSFCFLDIRSPGLGDTAMYLCATSRDSTRLIQYFGAGTRLSVL.

In the case of this clone: A read error may explain this, as a much larger clone is one base away. V is TRBV2 and J is TRBJ2-3; 14 bases fit TRBD2. Germline trimming cut 4 bases from V and 3 bases from J; bases unmatched to any gene: 9. Germline V gene sequence: CDR1 SNHLY, CDR2 FYNNEI. The CDR3 runs to 18 residues. The CDR3 reads CASSGGTSGSQNTDTQYF. CDR3 nucleotide sequence: TGTGCCAGCAGTGGGGGGACTAGCGGGAGCCAGAATACAGATACGCAGTATTTT.

This clone was seen just once. J is TRBJ2-3 and V is TRBV2; tentatively, D is TRBD2 (6 bases). Germline V gene lookup returns CDR1 SNHLY and CDR2 FYNNEI. The CDR3 length is 15 residues. V was shortened by 3 bases and J by 4 bases, with 14 bases between the two germline ends. The CDR3 loop reads CASSDWREDSDTQYF. The CDR3 DNA sequence: TGTGCCAGCAGTGATTGGAGGGAGGACTCAGATACGCAGTATTTT.

This chain links TRBV29-1 with TRBJ2-1; 8 positions match TRBD2. The germline V gene encodes CDR1 SQVTM and CDR2 ANQGSEA. This CDR3 region has 13 residues. The DNA for the CDR3 is TGCAGTTGGGGTAGCGGGATGGAAAATGAGCAGTTCTTC. Amino acids: CSWGSGMENEQFF.

This chain connects TRBV19 to TRBJ2-7; TRBD2 agrees at 11 bases. Germline values: CDR1 LNHDA, CDR2 SQIVND (reference sequence). There are 14 residues in the CDR3. The V gene end was trimmed by 10 bases and the J gene end by 2 bases; junction bases not matched to a gene: 7. In nucleotides, the CDR3 is TGTGCCACCTTAGCGGGAGGGCCTCCCTACGAGCAGTACTTC. It encodes CATLAGGPPYEQYF.

The chain employs TRBV6-1 and TRBJ2-1, with 7 bases fitting TRBD1. CDR1 MNHNS and CDR2 SASEGT come from the germline V gene. The CDR3 has 14 residues. The V segment lost 2 bases and the J segment 4 bases; nucleotides outside the gene matches: 2. In DNA, the CDR3 is TGTGCCAGCAGTGAAATGGACAGGTACAATGAGCAGTTCTTC. Its protein is CASSEMDRYNEQFF.

The genes are TRBV9 and TRBJ2-7, with D unresolved. Per germline, CDR1 SGDLS and CDR2 YYNGEE. V dropped 1 base and J dropped 2 bases, with 1 base sitting between them. This CDR3 is 11 amino acids long. The CDR3 loop reads CASSVTYEQYF. The CDR3 bases are TGTGCCAGCAGCGTAACCTACGAGCAGTACTTC.

V is TRBV2 and J is TRBJ1-2; the D gene is possibly TRBD1 (6 bases). Germline V lookup: CDR1 SNHLY, CDR2 FYNNEI. V gave up 9 bases and J gave up 6 bases, with 14 bases separating them. The CDR3 is 12 residues long. The CDR3 DNA sequence: TGTGCCAGTCAGGGTGAGGGGGATGGCTACACCTTC. The encoded protein is CASQGEGDGYTF.

The chain is built from TRBV5-1 and TRBJ2-3; no clear D gene. Germline loops: CDR1 SGHRS, CDR2 YFSETQ. The CDR3 has 13 residues. Trimming shortened V by 4 bases and J by 6 bases, and 12 bases separated the two germline ends. This chain's CDR3 is CASSPAPADTQYF. In DNA, the CDR3 is TGCGCCAGCAGCCCTGCCCCGGCGGATACGCAGTATTTT.

This clone was seen a handful of times. The chain uses TRBV19 and TRBJ2-2; no clear D gene. V was pared by 6 bases and J by 3 bases, with 11 bases between. Germline V gene data show CDR1 as LNHDA and CDR2 as SQIVND (reference sequence). This CDR3 comprises 14 residues. CDR3 in amino acids: CASSRQVDTGELFF. The CDR3 DNA sequence: TGTGCCAGTAGCAGGCAGGTCGACACCGGGGAGCTGTTTTTT.

V and J are TRBV27 and TRBJ2-5, with 8 bases identical to TRBD2. J was trimmed by 2 bases and V by 6 bases; bases with no gene match: 2. This CDR3 is built from 13 residues. Germline-derived CDR1 and CDR2 are MNHEY and SMNVEV (reference sequence). CDR3 loop: CASRTSGQETQYF. CDR3 nucleotides: TGTGCCAGCAGAACTAGCGGACAAGAGACCCAGTACTTC.

This clone was found once. This chain joins TRBV19 and TRBJ2-7; the match to TRBD1 covers 10 bases. Per germline, CDR1 LNHDA and CDR2 SQIVND (reference sequence). CDR3 length: 14 amino acids. Trimming removed 6 bases from V and 2 bases from J; junction bases left unmatched: 4. In DNA form, the CDR3 reads TGTGCCAGTAGGGGGGACAGGGGAACCTACGAGCAGTACTTC. Translation: CASRGDRGTYEQYF.

With regard to this clone: One junction end does not reproduce the germline sequence, and a read error may be involved. The rearrangement joins TRBV5-1 to TRBJ1-2; D may be TRBD1 (6 bases). The CDR3 contains 15 residues. The germline gives CDR1 SGHRS, CDR2 YFSETQ. The CDR3 region is CASSSMAGGGYAYTF. In DNA form, the CDR3 reads TGCGCCAGCAGCAGCATGGCCGGGGGCGGCTATGCCTACACCTTC.

About this clone itself: A far larger clone lies a single base away; this is likely a read error. The chain has TRBV16 and TRBJ1-1, with TRBD1 as a possible D gene (6 bases). Germline V gene sequence: CDR1 KGHSY, CDR2 FQNENV. This CDR3 has 15 amino acids. The CDR3 DNA follows: TGTGCCAGCGGCCAATTGAGGGGGAGGAACACTGAAGCTTTCTTT. Residues: CASGQLRGRNTEAFF.

The chain uses TRBV9 and TRBJ2-7, with 7 bases matching TRBD1. Trimming cost V 1 base and J 6 bases; bases outside gene matches: 10. Germline CDR1 SGDLS, CDR2 YYNGEE. The CDR3 contains 15 residues. DNA for the CDR3: TGTGCCAGCAGCGTAACAGGGGCGCTGGGGTCCGAGCAGTACTTC. It is translated as CASSVTGALGSEQYF.

This clone was detected many times. CDR3 nucleotide sequence: TGCAGTGCTGCCCCCGGAGATACGCAGTATTTT. It codes for CSAAPGDTQYF. This chain links TRBV20-1 with TRBJ2-3; D not certain. The V end lost 5 bases, the J end lost 5 bases, and 8 bases lay between the germline ends. Per germline, CDR1 DFQATT and CDR2 SNEGSKA (reference sequence). The CDR3 covers 11 residues.

A remark on this clone: A read error may explain this, as a much larger clone is one base away. The V call is TRBV28, the J call TRBJ2-7; D may be TRBD1 (6 bases). This CDR3 has 16 amino acids. V was pared by 5 bases and J by 2 bases, with 19 bases between. Per germline, CDR1 MDHEN and CDR2 SYDVKM. In DNA, the CDR3 is TGTGCCAGCAGTGGCCCGGGGCAGGGGATTCCCTACGAGCAGTACTTC. Its protein is CASSGPGQGIPYEQYF. Full variable domain (remainder filled in from reference TRBV28 and TRBJ2-7): DVKVTQSSRYLVKRTGEKVFLECVQDMDHENMFWYRQDPGLGLRLIYFSYDVKMKEKGDIPEGYSVSREKKERFSLILESASTNQTSMYLCASSGPGQGIPYEQYFGPGTRLTVT.